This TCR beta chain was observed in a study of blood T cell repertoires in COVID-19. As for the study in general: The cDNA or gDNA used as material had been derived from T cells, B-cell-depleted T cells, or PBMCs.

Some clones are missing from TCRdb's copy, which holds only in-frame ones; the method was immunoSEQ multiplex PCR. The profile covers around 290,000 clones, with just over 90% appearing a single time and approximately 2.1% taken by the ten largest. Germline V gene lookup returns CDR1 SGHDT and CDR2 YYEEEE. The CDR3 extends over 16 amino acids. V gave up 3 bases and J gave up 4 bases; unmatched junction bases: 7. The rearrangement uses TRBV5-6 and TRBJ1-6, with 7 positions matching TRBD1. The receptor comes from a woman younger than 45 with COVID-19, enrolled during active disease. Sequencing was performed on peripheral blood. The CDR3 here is CASSYDRDEYNSPLHF. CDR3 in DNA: TGTGCCAGCAGCTACGACAGGGACGAATATAATTCACCCCTCCACTTT.